This T cell receptor (beta chain) was captured in a study of long-term antiretroviral therapy in people with HIV. Whole-study findings and limits: Clones that had undergone expansion before ART dominated the repertoire at all time points.

The V and J ends lost 2 bases and 2 bases respectively, with 10 bases between them. The germline gives CDR1 SGHVS, CDR2 FQNEAQ. The CDR3 consists of 15 residues. As for this clone: The antigen is unknown.

The assay used was immunoSEQ (version v3.0), run at survey level. The data were produced by immunoSEQ multiplex PCR, yet TCRdb's version contains in-frame clones alone and is incomplete. The data contain 25,000 to 30,000 clones, around 90% of them seen just once; the ten biggest clones take up about 3.9%. The rearrangement links TRBV7-8 to TRBJ1-3, with TRBD1 as a possible D gene (5 bases). Source: unsorted PBMCs, taken 1.8 years after starting antiretroviral therapy. The source of this sequence is a woman between 18 and 29 years old with HIV. CDR3 nucleotides: TGTGCCAGCAGCTTACTCGGGGCTACTGGAAACACCATATATTTT. Amino acids: CASSLLGATGNTIYF.